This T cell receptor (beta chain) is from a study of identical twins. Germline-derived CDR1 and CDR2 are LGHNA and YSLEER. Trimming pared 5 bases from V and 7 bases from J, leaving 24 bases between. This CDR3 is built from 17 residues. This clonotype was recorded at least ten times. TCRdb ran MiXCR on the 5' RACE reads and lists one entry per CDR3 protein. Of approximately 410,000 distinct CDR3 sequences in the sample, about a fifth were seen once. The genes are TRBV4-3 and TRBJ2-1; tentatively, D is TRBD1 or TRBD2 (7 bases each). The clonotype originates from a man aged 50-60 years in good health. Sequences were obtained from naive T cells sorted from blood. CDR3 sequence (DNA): TGCGCCAGCAGCGCCAACCCCCAGGGGGGGACATTGAATGAGCAGTTCTTC. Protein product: CASSANPQGGTLNEQFF.